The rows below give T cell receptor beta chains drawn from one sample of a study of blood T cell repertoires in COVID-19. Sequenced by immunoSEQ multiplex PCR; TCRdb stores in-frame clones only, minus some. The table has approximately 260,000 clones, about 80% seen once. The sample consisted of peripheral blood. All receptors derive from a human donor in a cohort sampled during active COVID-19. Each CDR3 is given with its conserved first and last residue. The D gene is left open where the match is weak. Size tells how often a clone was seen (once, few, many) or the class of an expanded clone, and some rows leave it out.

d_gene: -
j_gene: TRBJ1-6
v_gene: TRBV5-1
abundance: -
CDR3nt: TGCGCCAGCAGCTCTACAGGTCATAATTCACCCCTCCACTTT
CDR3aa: CASSSTGHNSPLHF

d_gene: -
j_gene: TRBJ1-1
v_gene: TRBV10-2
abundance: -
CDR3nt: TGCGCCAGCAGTGATGCACAGGGTTACGCTGAAGCTTTCTTT
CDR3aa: CASSDAQGYAEAFF

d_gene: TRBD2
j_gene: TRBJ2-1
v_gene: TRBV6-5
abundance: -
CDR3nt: TGTGCCAGCAGTTACAATGGCGGGGGGTCTTATGAGCAGTTCTTC
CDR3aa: CASSYNGGGSYEQFF

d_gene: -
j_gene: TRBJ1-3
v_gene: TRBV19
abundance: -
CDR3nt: TGTGCCAGTAGTATACGTGTAAACTCTGGAAACACCATATATTTT
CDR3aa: CASSIRVNSGNTIYF

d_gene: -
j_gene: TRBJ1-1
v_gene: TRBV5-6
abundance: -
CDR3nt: TGTGCCAGCACCCTTACTAACAGGTTTATCCGCGCTGAAGCTTTCTTT
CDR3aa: CASTLTNRFIRAEAFF

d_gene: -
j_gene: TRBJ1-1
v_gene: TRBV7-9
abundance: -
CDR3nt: TGTGCCAGCAGCTCAGAATCTGGGGAGACCACTGAAGCTTTCTTT
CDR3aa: CASSSESGETTEAFF

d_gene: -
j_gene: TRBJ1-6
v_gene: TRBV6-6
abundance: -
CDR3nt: TGTGCCAGCAGTCCCGAGGGGGTTAATTCACCCCTCCACTTT
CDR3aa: CASSPEGVNSPLHF

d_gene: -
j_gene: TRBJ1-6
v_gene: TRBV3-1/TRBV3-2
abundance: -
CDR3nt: TGTGCCAGCAGCCAAGTACAGCTAAATTCACCCCTCCACTTT
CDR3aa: CASSQVQLNSPLHF

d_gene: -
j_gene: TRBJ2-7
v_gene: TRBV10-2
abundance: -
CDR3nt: TGCGCCAGCAGTGAGACGGGTAGAAGCTACGAGCAGTACTTC
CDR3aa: CASSETGRSYEQYF

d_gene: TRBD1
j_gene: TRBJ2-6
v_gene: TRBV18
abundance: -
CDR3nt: TGTGCCAGCTCACCGGGACAGGGGGATCCGCTGACTTTC
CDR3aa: CASSPGQGDPLTF

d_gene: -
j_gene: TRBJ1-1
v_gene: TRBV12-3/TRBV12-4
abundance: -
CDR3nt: TGTGCCAGCAGTTTTCAGCGTGAAGCTTTCTTT
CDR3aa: CASSFQREAFF

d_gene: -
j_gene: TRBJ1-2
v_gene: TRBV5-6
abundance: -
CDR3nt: TGTGCCAGCAGAGACACTAACTATGGCTACACCTTC
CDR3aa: CASRDTNYGYTF

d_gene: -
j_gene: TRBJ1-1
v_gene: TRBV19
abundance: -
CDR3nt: TGTGCCAGTAGTATTATCCAGGGAACTGGCACTGAAGCTTTCTTT
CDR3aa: CASSIIQGTGTEAFF

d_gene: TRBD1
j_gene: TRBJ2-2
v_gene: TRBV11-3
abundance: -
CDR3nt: TGTGCCAGCAGCCCTACAACAGGGGGAACCGGGGAGCTGTTTTTT
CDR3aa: CASSPTTGGTGELFF

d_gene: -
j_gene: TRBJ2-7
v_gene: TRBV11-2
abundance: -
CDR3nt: TGTGCCAGCAGCTTACAGATTGAGCAGTACTTC
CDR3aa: CASSLQIEQYF

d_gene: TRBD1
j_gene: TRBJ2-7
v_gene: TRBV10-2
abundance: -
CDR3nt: TGCGCCATCGGGACAGGGGGCGACGAGCAGTACTTC
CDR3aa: CAIGTGGDEQYF

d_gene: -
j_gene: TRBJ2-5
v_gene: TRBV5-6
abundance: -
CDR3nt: TGTGCCAGCAGCTTCTTTAGGACAGACGGAGAGACCCAGTACTTC
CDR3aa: CASSFFRTDGETQYF

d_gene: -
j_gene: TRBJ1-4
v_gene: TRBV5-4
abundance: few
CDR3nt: TGTGCCAGCAGCTTGGATCCGACAGTCACTAATGAAAAACTGTTTTTT
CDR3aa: CASSLDPTVTNEKLFF

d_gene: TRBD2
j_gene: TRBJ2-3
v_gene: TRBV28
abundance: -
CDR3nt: TGTGCCAGCAGTTTAAGGCTAGCGGGCACAGATACGCAGTATTTT
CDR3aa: CASSLRLAGTDTQYF

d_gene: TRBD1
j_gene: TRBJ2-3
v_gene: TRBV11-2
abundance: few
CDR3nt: TGTGCCAGCAGCGACAGGGATCTGATAAGCACAGATACGCAGTATTTT
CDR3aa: CASSDRDLISTDTQYF

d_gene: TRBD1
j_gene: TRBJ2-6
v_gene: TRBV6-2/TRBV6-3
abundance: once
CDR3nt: TGTGCCAGCAGTGGCCTTATGGGACAGGGACTTTCTGGGGCCAACGTCCTGACTTTC
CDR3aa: CASSGLMGQGLSGANVLTF

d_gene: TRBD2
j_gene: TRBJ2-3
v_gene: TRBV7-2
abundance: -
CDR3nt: TGTGCCAGCAGCTTATATCCTATAGCGGGGGCACTGGGGGATACGCAGTATTTT
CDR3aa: CASSLYPIAGALGDTQYF

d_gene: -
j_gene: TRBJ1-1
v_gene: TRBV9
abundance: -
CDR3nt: TGTGCCAGCAGCCGACCAGGGTCTGAAGCTTTCTTT
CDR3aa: CASSRPGSEAFF

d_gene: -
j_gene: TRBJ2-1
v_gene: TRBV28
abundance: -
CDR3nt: TGTGCCAGCAGTGGTGAAGGGAGTGCAGGCAATGAGCAGTTCTTC
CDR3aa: CASSGEGSAGNEQFF

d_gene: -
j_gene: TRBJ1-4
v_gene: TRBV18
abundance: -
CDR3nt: TGTGCCAGCTCCCTTGGTTGGGGCGCGGTACTGTTTTTT
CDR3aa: CASSLGWGAVLFF

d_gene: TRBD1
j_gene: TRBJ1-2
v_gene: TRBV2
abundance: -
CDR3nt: TGTGCCAACTCAGGACAGGGGAACTATGGCTACACCTTC
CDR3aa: CANSGQGNYGYTF

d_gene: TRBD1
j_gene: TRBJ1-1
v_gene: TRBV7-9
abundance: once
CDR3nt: TGTGCCGGTCGGATTACAGGGGCCCGGAACACTGAAGCTTTCTTT
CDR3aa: CAGRITGARNTEAFF

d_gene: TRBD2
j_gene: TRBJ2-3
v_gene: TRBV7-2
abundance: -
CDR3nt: TGTGCCAGCAGCTTTACTAGCGGGGGGAGTATAGATACGCAGTATTTT
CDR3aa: CASSFTSGGSIDTQYF

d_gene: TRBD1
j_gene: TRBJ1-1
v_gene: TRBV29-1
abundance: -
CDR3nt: TGCAGCGTTGACGCAGGCGACAGGGGACCTATGATGGGAGCTTTCTTT
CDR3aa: CSVDAGDRGPMMGAFF

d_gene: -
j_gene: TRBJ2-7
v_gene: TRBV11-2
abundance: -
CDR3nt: TGTGCCAGCAGCTTCCAAGCCGGCGGGACAGACGAGCAGTACTTC
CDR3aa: CASSFQAGGTDEQYF

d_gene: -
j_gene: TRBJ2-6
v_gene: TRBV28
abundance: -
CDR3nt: TGTGCCAGCAGGTTACGGGAGTCTGGGGCCAACGTCCTGACTTTC
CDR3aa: CASRLRESGANVLTF

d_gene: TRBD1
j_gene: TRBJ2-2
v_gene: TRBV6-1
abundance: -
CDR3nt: TGTGCCAGCAGTGTAGTCCTAGGGACAGGGAGTCCCGGGGAGCTGTTTTTT
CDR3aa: CASSVVLGTGSPGELFF